The 27 T cell receptor beta chains reported below all come from one sample, sequenced in a study of T cell clonality in common variable immunodeficiency. The repertoire was sequenced with immunoSEQ multiplex PCR; TCRdb's copy has only in-frame clones and lacks some. In total the sample includes about 34,000 clones, none of them seen once. The sample was peripheral blood mononuclear cells. Receptor source: a person between 18 and 69 years old in good health.

Ten or more counts support this clone. The observed sequence ends 3 residues before the CDR3 terminus, with the missing tail filled in from the germline J gene. V usage is TRBV2 and J usage is TRBJ1-3; a weak D match, TRBD1 (6 bases). CDR1 and CDR2 from the germline V gene are SNHLY and FYNNEI. V lost 1 base and J lost 4, with 17 bases in between. This CDR3 has 17 residues. CDR3 DNA, as far as it was read: TGTGCCAGCAGTGAAGATGATTTTATCAGGGGAGGAAACACC. Its protein is CASSEDDFIRGGNT. The CDR3 in its entirety is CASSEDDFIRGGNTIYF.

This clone was observed at least ten times. The sequenced CDR3 bases are TGCAGTGCTAGAGCCGCGGGAGCTTCCTATGGC. Residues: CSARAAGASYG. The CDR3 in its entirety is CSARAAGASYGYTF. The V and J genes are TRBV20-1 and TRBJ1-2; D is ambiguous. The sequence runs out 3 residues before the end of the CDR3; the remainder is reconstructed from the germline J gene. Trimming took off 1 base at V and 4 bases at J, with 13 bases between the two ends. This CDR3 is 14 amino acids long. Per germline, CDR1 DFQATT and CDR2 SNEGSKA (reference sequence).

There are many counts of this clone. The read gets to within 3 residues of the CDR3 end, and the germline J gene fills in the rest. The rearrangement uses TRBV10-3 and TRBJ1-1, with D hard to call. Trimming removed 8 bases at V and 2 bases at J, with 6 bases between. There are 11 residues in the CDR3. Germline-derived CDR1 and CDR2 are ENHRY and SYGVKD. This CDR3 is CAISGNTEAFF. The DNA read from the CDR3 is TGTGCCATCTCCGGTAACACTGAA.

This clone was counted between two and nine times. The read gets to within 3 residues of the CDR3 end, and the germline J gene fills in the rest. The chain carries TRBV11-3 and TRBJ1-1; D is ambiguous. This CDR3 region has 13 residues. V lost 2 bases, J lost 3 bases, and 7 bases lay in between. Germline CDR1 SGHNT, CDR2 YENEEA. The CDR3 spells CASSLRRDTEAFF. The CDR3 DNA, read in part, is TGTGCCAGCAGCTTACGGCGGGACACTGAA.

This clone has a handful of counts. An end of the junction differs from the germline gene, which may be a read error. The read comes to an end 3 residues before the CDR3 does, leaving the germline J gene to fill in the end. The chain combines TRBV7-7 with TRBJ2-2; possibly TRBD2 for D (6 bases). Germline V gene data show CDR1 as SSHAT and CDR2 as FNYEAQ (reference sequence). The CDR3 is 15 amino acids. The CDR3 here is CASSSLEGPTGELFF. The part of the CDR3 DNA that was read is TGTGCTAGCAGCTCGCTGGAGGGGCCCACCGGGGAG.

There are many counts of this clone. The CDR3 goes on 3 residues after the read ends, and that part is filled in from the germline J gene. This chain uses TRBV12-3 or TRBV12-4 with TRBJ1-2, with D possibly being TRBD1 (5 bases). This CDR3 comprises 13 residues. V lost 5 bases and J 2 bases, leaving 9 bases between the germline ends. CDR3 protein: CASSRRGNYGYTF. The CDR3 bases that were read are TGTGCCAGCAGTCGAAGGGGAAACTATGGC.

This clone showed up many times. Sequencing ends 3 residues short of the CDR3 end; the germline J gene provides the rest. The chain recombines TRBV13 with TRBJ2-3, with 7 bases identical to TRBD2. Germline trimming cut 4 bases from V and 6 bases from J; bases unmatched to any gene: 7. The germline gives CDR1 PRHDT, CDR2 FYEKMQ (reference sequence). CDR3 length equals 14 residues. CDR3 DNA, as far as it was read: TGTGCCAGCAGCTATCGGACTAGTTCGGATACG. Its protein product is CASSYRTSSDT. The CDR3 as a whole reads CASSYRTSSDTQYF.

This clone occurred many times. The CDR3 end lies 3 residues beyond the end of the read and is filled in from the germline J gene. The chain couples TRBV5-4 to TRBJ2-2; TRBD2 matches 13 bases. V was pared by 3 bases and J by 6 bases, with 5 bases of the junction left unmatched. Germline-derived CDR1 and CDR2 are SGHNT and YYREEE (reference sequence). CDR3 length: 16 amino acids. Partial CDR3 DNA: TGTGCCAGCAGCTCGCCCGGACTAGCGGGAGCCGGGGAG. This gives the protein CASSSPGLAGAGE. The full CDR3 sequence reads CASSSPGLAGAGELFF.

This clone was counted at least ten times. The sequence runs out 3 residues before the end of the CDR3; the remainder is reconstructed from the germline J gene. The J gene is TRBJ2-2, the V gene TRBV18, with D possibly matching TRBD1 (5 bases). Germline-derived CDR1 and CDR2 are KGHSH and LQKENI. The CDR3 totals 14 residues. V gave up 2 bases and J gave up 4 bases, with 8 bases separating them. CDR3 region: CASSPSRGTGELFF. The part of the CDR3 DNA that was read is TGTGCCAGCTCACCATCAAGGGGCACCGGGGAG.

This clone occurred many times. Read data end 3 residues before the CDR3 end; the end is taken from the germline J gene. The J gene is TRBJ2-3, the V gene TRBV27; 12 bases line up with TRBD1. The CDR3 covers 16 residues. The V gene end was trimmed by 6 bases and the J gene end by 3 bases; junction bases not matched to a gene: 7. Germline loops: CDR1 MNHEY, CDR2 SMNVEV (reference sequence). CDR3 sequence reads: CASRGQGAIGTDTQYF. The sequenced CDR3 bases are TGTGCCAGCAGGGGACAGGGGGCAATTGGTACAGATACG.

This clone occurred many times. The CDR3 goes on 3 residues after the read ends, and that part is filled in from the germline J gene. V gene TRBV5-1 combines with J gene TRBJ2-2; the match to TRBD1 covers 10 bases. This CDR3 region has 14 residues. CDR1 and CDR2 from the germline V gene are SGHRS and YFSETQ. The V and J ends lost 6 bases and 3 bases, in that order; junction bases with no gene match: 2. The sequenced part of the CDR3 DNA is TGCGCCAGCATAGGGACAGGGGACACCGGGGAG. Amino acid sequence: CASIGTGDTGE. The whole CDR3 is CASIGTGDTGELFF.

This clone has at least ten counts. The read comes to an end 3 residues before the CDR3 does, leaving the germline J gene to fill in the end. The chain has TRBV7-6 and TRBJ1-4, with a weak D call TRBD1 (6 bases). This CDR3 is built from 17 residues. Looked up from germline, CDR1 is SGHVS and CDR2 is FNYEAQ. The V end was cut by 0 bases, the J end by 5 bases, with 16 bases between. The CDR3 sequence: CASSLAEGGSTNEKLFF. CDR3 bases read: TGTGCCAGCAGCTTAGCGGAGGGGGGGTCCACCAATGAAAAA. Drawing the rest from reference TRBV7-6 and TRBJ1-4, the complete variable domain is GAGVSQSPRYKVTKRGQDVALRCDPISGHVSLYWYRQALGQGPEFLTYFNYEAQQDKSGLPNDRFSAERPEGSISTLTIQRTEQRDSAMYRCASSLAEGGSTNEKLFFGSGTQLSVL.

This clone was seen at least ten times. The junction shows a germline mismatch at one end, possibly a read error. The CDR3 is cut off 3 residues early in the read; its end comes from the germline J gene. The chain employs TRBV13 and TRBJ2-7; 11 bases fit TRBD2. Per germline, CDR1 PRHDT and CDR2 FYEKMQ (reference sequence). The CDR3 spans 16 residues. The DNA read from the CDR3 is TGTGCCAGCAGCATAGGGCTAGCGGGGGGATCGGACGAG. It specifies CASSIGLAGGSDE. The entire CDR3 is CASSIGLAGGSDEQYF.

In this sample, this clone turned up many times. Coverage ceases 3 residues before the CDR3 finishes, and the germline J gene fills in the end. J is TRBJ2-1 and V is TRBV20-1; a weak D match, TRBD2 (7 bases). Germline V gene sequence: CDR1 DFQATT, CDR2 SNEGSKA (reference sequence). This CDR3 comprises 20 residues. V dropped 3 bases and J dropped 1 base, with 28 bases sitting between them. CDR3 bases read: TGCAGTGCTAGTGGGGGGGCGGGGGCCCCTAAACTCCGATCCTACAATGAG. Translated: CSASGGAGAPKLRSYNE. The CDR3 reads in full as CSASGGAGAPKLRSYNEQFF.

This clone was counted only a few times. CDR3 bases read: TGTGCCAGCAGCTTAGATGGGGGGGGAGGTTCACCC. Translating gives CASSLDGGGGSP. The CDR3 in its entirety is CASSLDGGGGSPLHF. The V call is TRBV7-8, the J call TRBJ1-6; D possibly corresponds to TRBD1 (5 bases). The read halts 3 residues ahead of the CDR3 end, with the missing end drawn from the germline J gene. This CDR3 spans 15 amino acids. The ends were cut back, 1 base at V and 9 bases at J, with 13 bases in the middle. Germline V CDR1 and CDR2: SGHVS, FQNEAQ.

The sample holds many counts of this clone. The CDR3 end is not reached by the read, which stops 3 residues before it; the germline J gene fills it in. The chain combines TRBV6-4 with TRBJ2-1, with 11 bases matching TRBD2. CDR1 is MRHNA, CDR2 SNTAGT, per germline. The CDR3 runs to 15 residues. Trimming removed 5 bases from V and 7 bases from J; junction bases left unmatched: 7. CDR3 sequence reads: CASSTLAGAQNEQFF. The part of the CDR3 DNA that was read is TGTGCCAGCAGTACACTAGCGGGAGCTCAGAATGAG.

Many counts were recorded for this clone. The read ends 3 residues early relative to the CDR3; the germline J gene fills the gap. This chain joins TRBV20-1 and TRBJ2-5; D is perhaps TRBD2 (6 bases). Looked up from germline, CDR1 is DFQATT and CDR2 is SNEGSKA (reference sequence). V lost 5 bases, J lost 1 base, and 14 bases lay in between. The CDR3 is 14 amino acids. The covered CDR3 bases are TGCAGTGCTCGCTGGCGGGACTCCCAAGAGACC. This codes for CSARWRDSQET. The whole CDR3 protein reads CSARWRDSQETQYF.

This clone came up many times. The read ends 3 residues before the CDR3 terminus; that terminus is restored from the germline J gene. The chain combines TRBV10-3 with TRBJ2-3, with D possibly TRBD2 on 6 matching bases. V was trimmed by 6 bases and J by 1 base, leaving 17 bases between them. The CDR3 extends over 16 amino acids. Germline CDR1 reads ENHRY; CDR2 reads SYGVKD. The sequenced CDR3 bases are TGTGCCATCAGGGGGGACTGGCCCCTGGGCACAGATACG. Translated: CAIRGDWPLGTDT. The whole CDR3 protein reads CAIRGDWPLGTDTQYF.

This clone was detected many times. Partial CDR3 DNA: TGTGCCAGCAGCTTTGGACAGGCCTACGAG. It yields the protein CASSFGQAYE. The entire CDR3 protein is CASSFGQAYEQYF. The chain combines TRBV5-4 with TRBJ2-7; TRBD1 matches 7 bases. The missing CDR3 end, 3 residues past where the read stops, is filled in from the germline J gene. The CDR3 has 13 residues. Germline-derived CDR1 and CDR2 are SGHNT and YYREEE (reference sequence). J gave up 2 bases and V 2 bases, and 1 base lay outside the gene matches.

This clone was seen repeatedly, ten times or more. The CDR3 end lies 3 residues beyond the end of the read and is filled in from the germline J gene. The chain joins TRBV20-1 to TRBJ2-2; perhaps TRBD2 as D (6 bases). The ends were cut back, 2 bases at V and 9 bases at J, with 16 bases in the middle. The germline V gene encodes CDR1 DFQATT and CDR2 SNEGSKA (reference sequence). The CDR3 extends over 14 amino acids. This CDR3 reads CSARPPGGSWELFF. The CDR3 DNA, read in part, is TGCAGTGCTAGACCTCCTGGGGGGAGCTGGGAG.

This clone was seen at least ten times. The read halts 3 residues ahead of the CDR3 end, with the missing end drawn from the germline J gene. V is TRBV5-1 and J is TRBJ2-7; 9 positions match TRBD1. The V segment lost 0 bases and the J segment 1 base; nucleotides outside the gene matches: 2. Germline CDR1 reads SGHRS; CDR2 reads YFSETQ. CDR3 length: 15 residues. The CDR3: CASSLDRGPSYEQYF. The CDR3 bases that were read are TGCGCCAGCAGCTTGGACAGGGGGCCATCCTACGAG. The whole variable domain, remainder taken from reference TRBV5-1 and TRBJ2-7, is KAGVTQTPRYLIKTRGQQVTLSCSPISGHRSVSWYQQTPGQGLQFLFEYFSETQRNKGNFPGRFSGRQFSNSRSEMNVSTLELGDSALYLCASSLDRGPSYEQYFGPGTRLTVT.

The sample holds many counts of this clone. The read falls 3 residues short of the CDR3 end, and the missing part is taken from the germline J gene. The chain has TRBV5-4 and TRBJ1-1, with D possibly TRBD1 on 6 matching bases. Germline V gene data show CDR1 as SGHNT and CDR2 as YYREEE (reference sequence). The CDR3 runs to 14 residues. Trimming left V 4 bases short and J 0 bases short, with 10 bases between. CDR3 DNA (partial): TGTGCCAGCAGCCTGGACAGTATGAACACTGAA. As protein: CASSLDSMNTE. The CDR3 in its entirety is CASSLDSMNTEAFF. Together with reference TRBV5-4 and TRBJ1-1, the CDR3 gives the full variable domain: ETGVTQSPTHLIKTRGQQVTLRCSSQSGHNTVSWYQQALGQGPQFIFQYYREEENGRGNFPPRFSGLQFPNYSSELNVNALELDDSALYLCASSLDSMNTEAFFGQGTRLTVV.

This clone was detected many times. The CDR3 extends 3 residues past the end of the read, so its final part is completed from the germline J gene. The chain joins TRBV14 to TRBJ2-1; 8 bases map to TRBD2. This CDR3 has 15 amino acids. CDR1 is SGHDN, CDR2 FVKESK, per germline. Losses at the gene ends were 4 bases for V and 4 bases for J; bases not matched to a gene: 6. CDR3 DNA (partial): TGTGCCAGCAGCCCCGGGAGGGGCGCTTACAATGAG. This sequence encodes CASSPGRGAYNE. The entire CDR3 protein is CASSPGRGAYNEQFF.

This clone was counted at least ten times. Read data end 3 residues before the CDR3 end; the end is taken from the germline J gene. The chain has TRBV23-1 and TRBJ2-1, with TRBD2 identical over 8 bases. TRBV23-1 is marked as an open reading frame, function uncertain. This CDR3 is 16 amino acids long. Trimming took 1 base from V and 2 from J; bases not matched to a gene: 4. The DNA read from the CDR3 is TGCGCCAGCAGTCAATTCGGGACTAGGACCTACAATGAG. Its protein product is CASSQFGTRTYNE. The whole CDR3 region reads CASSQFGTRTYNEQFF.

This clone was detected many times. The read finishes 3 residues shy of the CDR3 end, and the germline J gene is used to complete it. This sequence joins TRBV19 and TRBJ1-1; 7 nucleotides match TRBD1. V shed 5 bases and J 3 bases; nucleotides not matched to a gene: 9. Per germline, CDR1 LNHDA and CDR2 SQIVND (reference sequence). The CDR3 consists of 15 residues. CDR3 region: CASSVGAGGYTEAFF. The covered CDR3 bases are TGTGCCAGTAGTGTGGGGGCAGGGGGTTACACTGAA.

This clone was counted many times. The read falls 3 residues short of the CDR3 end, and the missing part is taken from the germline J gene. This chain uses TRBV5-1 with TRBJ2-5; weak D call: TRBD1 (6 bases). The germline gives CDR1 SGHRS, CDR2 YFSETQ. V gave up 1 base and J gave up 5 bases, with 15 bases separating them. The CDR3 is 15 amino acids. Incomplete CDR3 DNA: TGCGCCAGCAGCTTGTTTACAGGGATGAGCGAGACC. This codes for CASSLFTGMSET. The whole CDR3 is CASSLFTGMSETQYF.

In this sample, this clone turned up many times. The read gets to within 3 residues of the CDR3 end, and the germline J gene fills in the rest. The chain recombines TRBV29-1 with TRBJ2-2; TRBD1 matches 10 bases. This CDR3 comprises 14 residues. Germline CDR1 SQVTM, CDR2 ANQGSEA. The V and J ends lost 6 bases and 7 bases, in that order; junction bases with no gene match: 8. The CDR3 DNA, read in part, is TGCAGCGTCGCGGGACAGGGGTTTGGCGGGGAG. Amino acids: CSVAGQGFGGE. The complete CDR3 reads CSVAGQGFGGELFF.